A single TCR beta chain is shown here with its context. These data belong to a study of blood T cell repertoires in COVID-19. About the research overall: Specimens from acute and convalescent COVID-19 originated in the United States, Italy and Spain. T cells, B-cell-depleted T cells, or PBMCs provided the cDNA or gDNA that served as material.

V was pared by 3 bases and J by 6 bases, with 6 bases of the junction left unmatched. Germline-derived CDR1 and CDR2 are SGHRS and YFSETQ. The CDR3 is 16 amino acids. Methods used by the authors: The authors estimated nucleated cell counts from reference gene primer amplification. Clones were read by immunoSEQ multiplex PCR, and TCRdb kept only the in-frame ones, dropping some. V, J and clone size are taken as reported in that table, and D and trimming were inferred from the DNA itself. The profile covers tens of thousands of clones, with nearly 85% appearing a single time and under 2% taken by the ten largest.

Sequenced input: peripheral blood. The chain is built from TRBV5-1 and TRBJ2-2; 12 nucleotides match TRBD1. The TCR sequence derives from a woman in her sixties with acute or convalescent COVID-19. CDR3 region: CASSYTGQGAAGELFF. CDR3 DNA sequence: TGCGCCAGCAGCTATACGGGACAGGGGGCAGCCGGGGAGCTGTTTTTT.